This T cell receptor beta chain appears in the sequencing data of a study of CD8 T cells in ankylosing spondylitis. Study results and limitations: Clones tied to disease were said to be significantly enriched in matched ankylosing spondylitis synovial fluid. Researchers report that disease-linked clones proved CD8+ and relatively rare in peripheral blood.

TCRdb analysed the 5' RACE reads with MiXCR anew, one entry per CDR3 protein. This table holds about 240,000 distinct CDR3 sequences, less than 10% found once. This clonotype was detected ten times or more. What it binds is unknown. V was cut by 1 base and J by 11 bases, with 8 bases left in between. CDR3 size: 11 residues. CDR1 and CDR2 (germline): SGHDT, YYEEEE. The receptor's source is a male donor with ankylosing spondylitis or in good health (not recorded which). The sample comprised blood, either unsorted or a sorted T cell fraction (not recorded which). The J gene is TRBJ2-3, the V gene TRBV5-6, with D unresolved. The DNA of the CDR3 is TGTGCCAGCAGCTTGAGGGAAGGGCAGTATTTT. Translated, it gives CASSLREGQYF.